The sequence of this T cell receptor beta chain was determined in a study of blood T cell repertoires in COVID-19. This CDR3 is 11 amino acids long. Trimming removed 6 bases at V and 10 bases at J, with 10 bases between. The V gene's germline CDR1 is SEHNR and CDR2 FQNEAQ (reference sequence). Measured with immunoSEQ multiplex PCR; TCRdb has only the in-frame clones, and not every one. The sample shows around 100,000 clones, under 90% of them seen only once. This sequence joins TRBV7-9 and TRBJ2-1; tentative D call: TRBD2 (6 bases). The sequencing input was peripheral blood. The receptor's source is a human donor in a cohort sampled during active COVID-19. CDR3 residues: CASRGGWEQFF. The DNA for the CDR3 is TGTGCCAGCAGGGGGGGATGGGAGCAGTTCTTC.